This T cell receptor (beta chain) originates from a study of vaccination effects on CD4 cells after COVID-19. Study-level findings and limits: The study found marked clonal contraction of infection- and vaccine-induced clones late after vaccination.

CD4+ T cells were isolated after around ten days of culture. Participants were given two doses of BNT162b2 or mRNA-1273 vaccine. Germline-derived CDR1 and CDR2 are SGHRS and YFSETQ. CDR3 length: 15 amino acids. V lost 1 base and J lost 1, with 11 bases in between. Worth noting for this clone: Its antigen is currently unknown.

This table comes from immunoSEQ multiplex PCR, and its TCRdb copy is limited to in-frame clones, with some not included. The table lists about 66,000 clones, around 70% of them singletons. The rearrangement links TRBV5-1 to TRBJ1-1; D uncertain. Sequences were derived from CD4+ T cells from PBMCs cultured without peptide, sampled after COVID-19 vaccination. The clonotype comes from a human donor who received a COVID-19 vaccine. The CDR3 protein is CASSLNQLANTEAFF. The CDR3 nucleotides are TGCGCCAGCAGCTTGAATCAGCTTGCGAACACTGAAGCTTTCTTT. Filled out from reference TRBV5-1 and TRBJ1-1, the complete variable domain reads KAGVTQTPRYLIKTRGQQVTLSCSPISGHRSVSWYQQTPGQGLQFLFEYFSETQRNKGNFPGRFSGRQFSNSRSEMNVSTLELGDSALYLCASSLNQLANTEAFFGQGTRLTVV.